This T cell receptor (beta chain) appears in the sequencing data of a study of cytomegalovirus exposure and HLA in healthy donors. Regarding the study as a whole: Within an earlier analysis, most TCR beta V segments proved productive either about 87% or about 30% of the time. A missense DCLRE1C variant was associated with V- and J-gene trimming of TCR beta chains in a later analysis, and an independent cohort replicated the association. Confirmation in vitro established that three CMV-associated chains were specific for CMV antigens.

The PCR made use of 60 Vbeta and 13 Jbeta primers. The assay was immunoSEQ multiplex PCR, and TCRdb's table has in-frame clones only and misses some. The repertoire holds about 170,000 clones, with 70% to 90% as singletons. Germline V gene lookup returns CDR1 WSHSY and CDR2 SAAADI. This CDR3 contains 17 residues. Unmatched junction bases numbered 10, after V lost 5 bases and J lost 0 bases. For this clone: The antigen is unknown.

This chain connects TRBV10-2 to TRBJ2-7; 10 bases match TRBD2. The sequence was collected from a woman aged 18-35 years in good health and CMV-seronegative. Sequencing used PBMCs. This CDR3 is CASSRGGAGGSSYEQYF. The CDR3 coding sequence is TGCGCCAGCAGTCGGGGGGGAGCGGGGGGGAGCTCCTACGAGCAGTACTTC.